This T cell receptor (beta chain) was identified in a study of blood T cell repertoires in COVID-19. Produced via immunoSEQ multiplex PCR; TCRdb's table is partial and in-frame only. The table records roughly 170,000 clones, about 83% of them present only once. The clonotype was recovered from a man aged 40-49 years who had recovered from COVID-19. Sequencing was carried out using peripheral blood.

The CDR3 bases are TGCGCCAGCAGCCACCCCTTACAGGGTTATGGCTACACCTTC. Its protein product is CASSHPLQGYGYTF. The V gene is TRBV4-1, the J gene TRBJ1-2, with D possibly matching TRBD1 (6 bases). The ends were cut back, 3 bases at V and 5 bases at J, with 13 bases in the middle. Germline V gives CDR1 MGHRA, CDR2 YSYEKL. The CDR3 is 14 amino acids.